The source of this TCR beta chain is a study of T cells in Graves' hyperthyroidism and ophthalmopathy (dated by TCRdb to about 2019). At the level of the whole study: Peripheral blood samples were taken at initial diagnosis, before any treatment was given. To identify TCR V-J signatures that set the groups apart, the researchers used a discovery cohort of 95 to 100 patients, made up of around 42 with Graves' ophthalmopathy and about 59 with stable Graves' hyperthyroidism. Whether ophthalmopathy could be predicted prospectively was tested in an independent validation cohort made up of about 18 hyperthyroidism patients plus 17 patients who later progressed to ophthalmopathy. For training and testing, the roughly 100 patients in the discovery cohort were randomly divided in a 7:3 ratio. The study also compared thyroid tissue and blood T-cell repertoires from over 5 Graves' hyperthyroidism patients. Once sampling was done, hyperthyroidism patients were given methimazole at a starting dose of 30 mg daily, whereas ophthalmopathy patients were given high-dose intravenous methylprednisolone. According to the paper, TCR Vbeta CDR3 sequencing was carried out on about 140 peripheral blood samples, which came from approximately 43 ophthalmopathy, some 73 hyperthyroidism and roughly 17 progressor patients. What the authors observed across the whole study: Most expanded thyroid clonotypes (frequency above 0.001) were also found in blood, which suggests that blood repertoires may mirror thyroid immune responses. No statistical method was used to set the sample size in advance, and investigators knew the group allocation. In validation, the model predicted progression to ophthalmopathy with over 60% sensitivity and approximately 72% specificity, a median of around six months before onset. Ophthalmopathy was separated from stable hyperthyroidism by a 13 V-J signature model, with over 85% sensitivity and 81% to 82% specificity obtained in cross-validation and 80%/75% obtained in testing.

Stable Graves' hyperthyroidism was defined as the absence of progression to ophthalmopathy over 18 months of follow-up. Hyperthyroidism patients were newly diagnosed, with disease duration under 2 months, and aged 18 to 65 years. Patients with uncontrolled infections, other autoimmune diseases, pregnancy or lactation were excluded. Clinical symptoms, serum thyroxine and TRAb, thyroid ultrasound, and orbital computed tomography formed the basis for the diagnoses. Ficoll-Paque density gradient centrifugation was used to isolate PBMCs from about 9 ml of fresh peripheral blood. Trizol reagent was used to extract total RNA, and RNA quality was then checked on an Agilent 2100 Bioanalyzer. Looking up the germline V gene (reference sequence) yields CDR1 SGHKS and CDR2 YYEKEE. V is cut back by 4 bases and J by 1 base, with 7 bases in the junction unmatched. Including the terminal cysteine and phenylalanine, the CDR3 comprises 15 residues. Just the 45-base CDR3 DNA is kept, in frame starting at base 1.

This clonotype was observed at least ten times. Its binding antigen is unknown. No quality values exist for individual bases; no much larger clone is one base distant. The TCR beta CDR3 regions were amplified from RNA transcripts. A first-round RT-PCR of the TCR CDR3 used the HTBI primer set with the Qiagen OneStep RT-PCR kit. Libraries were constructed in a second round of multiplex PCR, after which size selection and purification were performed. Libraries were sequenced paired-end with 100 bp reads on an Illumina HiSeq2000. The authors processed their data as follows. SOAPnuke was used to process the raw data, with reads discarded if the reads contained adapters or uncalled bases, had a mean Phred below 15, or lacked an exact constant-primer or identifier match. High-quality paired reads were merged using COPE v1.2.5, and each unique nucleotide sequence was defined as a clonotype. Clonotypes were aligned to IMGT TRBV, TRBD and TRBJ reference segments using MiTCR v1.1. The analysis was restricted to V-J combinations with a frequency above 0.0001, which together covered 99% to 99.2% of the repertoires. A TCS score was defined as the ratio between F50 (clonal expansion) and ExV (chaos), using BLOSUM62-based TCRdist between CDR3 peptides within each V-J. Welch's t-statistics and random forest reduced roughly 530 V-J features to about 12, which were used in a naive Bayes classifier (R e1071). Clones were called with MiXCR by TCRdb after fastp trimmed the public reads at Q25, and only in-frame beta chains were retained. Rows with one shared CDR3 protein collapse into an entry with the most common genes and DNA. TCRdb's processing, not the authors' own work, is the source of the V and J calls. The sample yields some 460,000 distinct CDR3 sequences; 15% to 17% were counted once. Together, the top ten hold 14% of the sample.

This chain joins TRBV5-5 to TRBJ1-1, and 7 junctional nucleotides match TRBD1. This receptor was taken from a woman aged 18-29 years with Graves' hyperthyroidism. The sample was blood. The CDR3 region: CASSSGGTANTEAFF. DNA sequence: TGTGCCAGCAGCAGCGGAGGGACAGCGAACACTGAAGCTTTCTTT.